A selection of T cell receptor beta chains follows, all from one sample in a study of blood T cell repertoires in COVID-19. Assay used: immunoSEQ multiplex PCR; TCRdb lists only in-frame clones, some missing. Among roughly 230,000 clones listed, 89% were seen once. The sample was PBMCs or T cells enriched from blood (not recorded which). The receptor source for this set is a woman aged 30 to 39 with acute COVID-19. Each CDR3 is given with its conserved first and last residue.

15	TRBV27	TRBJ1-4	CASSLRGRTNEKLFF
14	TRBV6-2/TRBV6-3	TRBJ1-6	CASSYVGAYSPLHF
15	TRBV15	TRBJ2-7	CATSRDQWSSYEQYF
14	TRBV2	TRBJ1-5	CASSRDRDYQPQHF
11	TRBV20-1	TRBJ1-1	CSASAGLEAFF
13	TRBV25-1	TRBJ1-1	CASREQGNTEAFF
14	TRBV11-2	TRBJ1-5	CASSFTGSNQPQHF
19	TRBV3-1/TRBV3-2	TRBJ2-7	CASSQVRYFSETGVGEQYF
13	TRBV15	TRBJ2-7	CATSRDRGREQYF
15	TRBV7-2	TRBJ2-1	CASRASYSTYNEQFF
15	TRBV19	TRBJ1-4	CASSQGPATNEKLFF
15	TRBV29-1	TRBJ2-6	CSAKQGNPGANVLTF
15	TRBV28	TRBJ1-2	CASHNPGGGASGYTF
13	TRBV30	TRBJ1-1	CAWSVLTGGEDFF
14	TRBV6-2/TRBV6-3	TRBJ2-7	CASSYRGLASEQYF
14	TRBV11-2	TRBJ1-4	CASSWGTGGEKLFF
14	TRBV5-1	TRBJ2-2	CASSLGTDTGELFF
12	TRBV29-1	TRBJ2-7	CSARGQGYEQYF
15	TRBV7-9	TRBJ2-7	CASSFAGTGGYEQYF
19	TRBV27	TRBJ2-2	CASSLFLDGQGVVTGELFF
12	TRBV29-1	TRBJ1-1	CSVGQLNTEAFF
18	TRBV7-6	TRBJ1-1	CASSLVVGSGPVKAEAFF
14	TRBV19	TRBJ2-5	CASRARDSSETQYF
13	TRBV19	TRBJ2-4	CASSYGEGDIQYF
19	TRBV7-8	TRBJ1-6	CASSPPRRGGRADNSPLHF
14	TRBV9	TRBJ1-4	CASSATGGNEKLFF
15	TRBV7-2	TRBJ2-5	CASSLGVIPGETQYF
15	TRBV7-6	TRBJ1-1	CASSFGLGTASEAFF
14	TRBV18	TRBJ1-2	CASSPEGFAYGYTF
16	TRBV29-1	TRBJ2-5	CSVTESGGRRVETQYF
13	TRBV10-2	TRBJ2-1	CASGSGGFNEQFF
14	TRBV29-1	TRBJ2-1	CSADPRGMHNEQFF
15	TRBV7-3	TRBJ2-7	CASSSGLAGVREQYF
14	TRBV18	TRBJ1-1	CASSPKQGNTEAFF
13	TRBV28	TRBJ2-7	CASTVPPLYEQYF
13	TRBV2	TRBJ2-7	CASLPLYGREQYF
12	TRBV21-1	TRBJ1-1	CASSKERSWAFF
12	TRBV19	TRBJ1-2	CASSIRGYGYTF
13	TRBV2	TRBJ2-2	CASCGVNTGELFF
15	TRBV10-1	TRBJ1-1	CASSDIQGEDTEAFF
15	TRBV28	TRBJ2-4	CASSPGHLAKNIQYF
14	TRBV27	TRBJ2-5	CASSAGWQSETQYF
15	TRBV5-5	TRBJ2-1	CASSQEGGIGNEQFF
14	TRBV5-1	TRBJ1-1	CASSLGGGTQEAFF
17	TRBV9	TRBJ2-1	CASLSWDRGLENNEQFF
16	TRBV6-1	TRBJ1-3	CASSAHGPHSGNTIYF
14	TRBV5-1	TRBJ2-1	CASSSGFTANEQFF
12	TRBV6-5	TRBJ1-1	CASSPYRAGAFF
14	TRBV2	TRBJ1-5	CASSVRQGNQPQHF
14	TRBV11-2	TRBJ2-7	CASSHTGEGSEQYF
14	TRBV7-2	TRBJ2-4	CASSLGGHGGIQYF
15	TRBV30	TRBJ2-7	CAWSVGRVSSYEQYF